This entry lists 27 T cell receptor beta chains sequenced from one sample in a study of regulatory T cells in long-lasting Graves disease. Through Arm-PCR of CDR3 regions and iRepertoire HTBI primers, TCR beta libraries were built. TCRdb re-analysed the multiplex PCR reads in MiXCR, keeping a single row per CDR3 protein. Of around 500,000 distinct CDR3 sequences listed, roughly 12% are singletons. Time point meaning: newly diagnosed GD, antithyroid drugs for less than 3 months. After RNA was extracted from PBMCs, the TCR library was made from it. These data were also filed under a second study, of T cells in Graves' hyperthyroidism and ophthalmopathy.

The input for sequencing was peripheral blood mononuclear cells (PBMCs), taken at new diagnosis, from a patient treated with antithyroid drugs. The receptors were gathered from a man aged 25 to 40 with Graves disease.

V and J are TRBV24-1 and TRBJ2-3; a weak D match, TRBD2 (5 bases). Trimming took 7 bases from V and 4 from J, leaving 11 bases between them. The germline gives CDR1 KGHDR, CDR2 SFDVKD. CDR3 size: 13 residues. The CDR3 protein is CATSLAGADTQYF. The CDR3 bases are TGTGCCACCAGCCTTGCGGGCGCAGATACGCAGTATTTT.

This clonotype has more than one count but fewer than ten. The J gene is TRBJ2-7, the V gene TRBV10-3; TRBD1 agrees at 8 bases. After removal of 8 bases from V and 1 base from J, the junction contained 13 bases not matched to a gene. The CDR3 contains 16 residues. Germline V gene data show CDR1 as ENHRY and CDR2 as SYGVKD. CDR3 sequence reads: CAIGESGQGASYEQYF. CDR3 DNA sequence: TGTGCCATCGGGGAGTCGGGGCAGGGGGCTTCCTACGAGCAGTACTTC.

This clonotype was detected ten times or more. The chain is built from TRBV28 and TRBJ1-4; 9 bases align to TRBD1. This CDR3 contains 13 residues. Germline CDR1 is MDHEN and CDR2 is SYDVKM. Trimming took 7 bases from V and 8 from J; bases not matched to a gene: 5. CDR3 nucleotides: TGTGCCAGCATAGACAGGGGGGAGGAAAAACTGTTTTTT. Translating it yields CASIDRGEEKLFF.

This clonotype was observed many times. The chain couples TRBV30 to TRBJ2-7; maybe TRBD2 (6 bases). This CDR3 comprises 11 residues. Germline-derived CDR1 and CDR2 are GTSNPN and SVGIG (reference sequence). V was trimmed by 8 bases and J by 3 bases, leaving 11 bases between them. This chain's CDR3 is CAQGLNYEQYF. DNA for the CDR3: TGTGCCCAGGGACTGAACTACGAGCAGTACTTC.

A few counts support this clonotype. A read error may be the cause here, since a much bigger clone is one base away. The chain employs TRBV12-3 or TRBV12-4 and TRBJ2-1, with a possible D match to TRBD1 (6 bases). The CDR3 covers 15 residues. The CDR3 DNA reads TGTGCCAGCAGTTTTGTGACAGGCCGATACAGTGAGCAGTTCTTC. Protein sequence: CASSFVTGRYSEQFF.

This clonotype was recorded at least ten times. This chain links TRBV28 with TRBJ2-7; D remains ambiguous. Deletions cut 7 bases from V and 2 bases from J, with 9 bases between. Germline V gene data show CDR1 as MDHEN and CDR2 as SYDVKM. CDR3 length: 12 residues. Here the CDR3 reads CASTHGAYEQYF. In DNA, the CDR3 is TGTGCCAGCACCCATGGGGCCTACGAGCAGTACTTC.

This clonotype was counted many times. V is TRBV28 and J is TRBJ2-3; maybe TRBD2 (7 bases). The CDR3 runs to 16 residues. Germline-derived CDR1 and CDR2 are MDHEN and SYDVKM. The V and J ends lost 5 bases and 3 bases respectively, with 18 bases between them. As DNA, the CDR3 is TGTGCCAGCAGTCCCCTAGCGGAGGGGGGGACAGATACGCAGTATTTT. Amino acid sequence: CASSPLAEGGTDTQYF.

Here the CDR3 reads CASRFTGNGYTF. CDR3 coding DNA: TGTGCCAGCAGGTTTACCGGGAATGGCTACACCTTC. The rearrangement joins TRBV28 to TRBJ1-2; D is uncertain. Per germline, CDR1 MDHEN and CDR2 SYDVKM. The CDR3 consists of 12 residues. Trimming pared 6 bases from V and 6 bases from J, leaving 11 bases between.

This clonotype was seen repeatedly, ten times or more. This chain links TRBV12-5 with TRBJ2-1, with D tentatively TRBD1 or TRBD2 (6 bases each). The germline V gene encodes CDR1 LGHNT and CDR2 FRNRAP. This CDR3 region has 18 residues. V was cut by 2 bases and J by 6 bases, with 23 bases left in between. CDR3 nucleotides: TGTGCTAGTGGTTTGAAACCCCTGTTAGCGGAGGGGGGCAATGAGCAGTTCTTC. Protein product: CASGLKPLLAEGGNEQFF.

This clonotype came up many times. The J gene is TRBJ2-7, the V gene TRBV30; TRBD1 agrees at 9 bases. J was trimmed by 10 bases and V by 4 bases; bases with no gene match: 8. The CDR3 contains 12 residues. Germline V gives CDR1 GTSNPN, CDR2 SVGIG (reference sequence). CDR3 residues: CAWNPDRGGQYF. CDR3 bases: TGTGCCTGGAACCCGGACAGGGGAGGACAGTACTTC.

The count of this clonotype is one. The chain carries TRBV7-9 and TRBJ1-3; TRBD1 agrees at 8 bases. Germline V gives CDR1 SEHNR, CDR2 FQNEAQ (reference sequence). Germline trimming cut 10 bases from V and 0 bases from J; bases unmatched to any gene: 14. The CDR3 spans 17 residues. The CDR3 bases are TGTGCCACCAGACCCCGGACAGGGATAAACTCTGGAAACACCATATATTTT. Translating gives CATRPRTGINSGNTIYF.

In its sample, this clonotype was seen many times. The chain combines TRBV6-5 with TRBJ1-1, with D possibly matching TRBD1 (6 bases). V gave up 0 bases and J gave up 4 bases, with 21 bases separating them. The germline gives CDR1 MNHEY, CDR2 SVGAGI. This CDR3 has 18 residues. CDR3 in amino acids: CASSYSSFGGAGVTEAFF. The CDR3 DNA is TGTGCCAGCAGTTACTCGAGCTTTGGGGGGGCAGGGGTCACTGAAGCTTTCTTT.

About this clonotype: The germline gene is not matched at one end of the junction; a read error may be the cause. The genes are TRBV12-3 or TRBV12-4 and TRBJ2-7; 9 nucleotides match TRBD2. CDR3 size: 14 residues. The CDR3 loop reads CASSRSGSSHEQYF. CDR3 bases: TGTGCCAGCAGCCGTAGCGGGAGCTCCCACGAGCAGTACTTC.

The chain has TRBV9 and TRBJ1-1, with D unclear. This CDR3 contains 15 residues. Germline loops: CDR1 SGDLS, CDR2 YYNGEE. V was shortened by 0 bases and J by 2 bases, with 11 bases between the two germline ends. The CDR3, as DNA: TGTGCCAGCAGCGTAGACTCATCTGTAAACACTGAAGCTTTCTTT. Its protein product is CASSVDSSVNTEAFF.

This clonotype was counted many times. The chain links TRBV12-3 or TRBV12-4 to TRBJ2-2; 13 bases fit TRBD2. CDR3 size: 17 residues. Losses at the gene ends were 6 bases for V and 2 bases for J; bases not matched to a gene: 6. The CDR3 DNA reads as TGTGCCAGCAGCGACTTGGGACTAGCGGGAAACACCGGGGAGCTGTTTTTT. Translating it yields CASSDLGLAGNTGELFF.

This clonotype was picked up a small number of times. The V call is TRBV6-2 or TRBV6-3, the J call TRBJ2-3; weak D call: TRBD1 (6 bases). V gave up 7 bases and J gave up 1 base, with 15 bases separating them. Germline CDR1 MNHEY, CDR2 SVGEGT. CDR3 length equals 15 residues. CDR3 in amino acids: CASTPRGGGTDTQYF. CDR3 sequence (DNA): TGTGCCAGCACTCCCAGGGGTGGGGGCACAGATACGCAGTATTTT.

This chain connects TRBV14 to TRBJ1-1; TRBD1 matches at 10 bases. CDR3 size: 14 residues. The trim removed 4 bases at V and 7 bases at J, leaving 6 bases unmatched. CDR1 and CDR2 (germline): SGHDN, FVKESK. The CDR3 loop is CASSRGTGAGEAFF. The CDR3 DNA follows: TGTGCCAGCAGCCGAGGGACAGGGGCAGGTGAAGCTTTCTTT. The full variable domain, completed using reference TRBV14 and TRBJ1-1, is EAGVTQFPSHSVIEKGQTVTLRCDPISGHDNLYWYRRVMGKEIKFLLHFVKESKQDESGMPNNRFLAERTGGTYSTLKVQPAELEDSGVYFCASSRGTGAGEAFFGQGTRLTVV.

This clonotype was recorded a few times. The DNA for the CDR3 is TGTGCCAGCAGGAACGGGAGGATGCAGTTCTTC. Amino acids: CASRNGRMQFF. The V gene is TRBV6-1, the J gene TRBJ2-1; 7 bases line up with TRBD2. With 6 bases clipped from V and 12 bases from J, the junction kept 5 bases outside the gene matches. CDR3 length: 11 amino acids. Germline lookup yields CDR1 MNHNS and CDR2 SASEGT.

The chain has TRBV18 and TRBJ2-3, with 7 bases that match TRBD2. The CDR3 totals 16 residues. The germline gives CDR1 KGHSH, CDR2 LQKENI. Trimming removed 3 bases from V and 10 bases from J; junction bases left unmatched: 16. As DNA, the CDR3 is TGTGCCAGCTCACCGGACTACACGGGAGCGGGGTTAGCGCAGTATTTT. It is translated as CASSPDYTGAGLAQYF.

In this sample, this clonotype turned up many times. The V and J genes are TRBV29-1 and TRBJ2-3, with 11 bases that match TRBD2. Germline assignment: CDR1 SQVTM and CDR2 ANQGSEA. With 4 bases clipped from V and 2 bases from J, the junction kept 8 bases outside the gene matches. The CDR3 length is 16 residues. The CDR3 bases are TGCAGCGTTGGATTGGGACTAGCGGCCGACACAGATACGCAGTATTTT. Encoded protein: CSVGLGLAADTDTQYF.

The sample holds many counts of this clonotype. The chain couples TRBV5-1 to TRBJ2-7; 9 bases are a match to TRBD2. Germline CDR1 SGHRS, CDR2 YFSETQ. This CDR3 comprises 17 residues. V trimming: 4 bases; J trimming: 3 bases; junction bases outside the gene matches: 14. The CDR3 nucleotides read TGCGCCAGCAGCCCCCTCGGGGGAGCGGGAGGCATCTACGAGCAGTACTTC. Its translation is CASSPLGGAGGIYEQYF.

This clonotype was counted ten times or more. The genes are TRBV15 and TRBJ2-2; D call uncertain. Germline values: CDR1 LNHNV, CDR2 YYDKDF (reference sequence). The CDR3 has 16 residues. Trimming removed 4 bases from V and 1 base from J, with 13 bases in between. Written as DNA, the CDR3 is TGTGCCACCAGCATTCAGGTACCCCAGAACACCGGGGAGCTGTTTTTT. Its translation: CATSIQVPQNTGELFF.

With regard to this clonotype: A much larger clonotype is one base distant, so this may be a read error. V usage is TRBV20-1 and J usage is TRBJ2-5; TRBD2 matches at 8 bases. Germline-derived CDR1 and CDR2 are DFQATT and SNEGSKA (reference sequence). The CDR3 contains 17 residues. The J segment lost 4 bases and the V segment lost 2 bases, leaving 15 bases of the junction unmatched. The CDR3: CSARTREGLVGGETQYF. The CDR3 DNA is TGCAGTGCTAGAACCCGGGAGGGACTAGTGGGAGGAGAGACCCAGTACTTC.

This clonotype appeared many times. The J gene is TRBJ2-5, the V gene TRBV24-1; D is perhaps TRBD1 or TRBD2 (5 bases each). Germline V CDR1 and CDR2: KGHDR, SFDVKD. V dropped 0 bases and J dropped 5 bases, with 15 bases sitting between them. CDR3 length equals 16 residues. CDR3 nucleotides: TGTGCCACCAGTGATTTGCGGGGCAACATGGAGGAGACCCAGTACTTC. Encoded protein: CATSDLRGNMEETQYF.

This clonotype was seen ten or more times. The gene calls are TRBV19 and TRBJ2-7; D tentatively fits TRBD1 or TRBD2 (5 bases each). Trimming took off 7 bases at V and 2 bases at J, with 15 bases between the two ends. The CDR3 is 14 amino acids. Germline V gives CDR1 LNHDA, CDR2 SQIVND (reference sequence). The DNA for the CDR3 is TGTGCCAGTAAGGACCGGGACGGAACCTACGAGCAGTACTTC. Its translation: CASKDRDGTYEQYF.

This clonotype was found a few times. The chain has TRBV27 and TRBJ2-1; 7 nucleotides match TRBD1. The CDR3 spans 13 residues. The germline CDR1 and CDR2 sequences are MNHEY and SMNVEV (reference sequence). V was pared by 4 bases and J by 7 bases, with 4 bases of the junction left unmatched. CDR3: CASSYTGVNEQFF. CDR3 nucleotides: TGTGCCAGCAGTTACACAGGGGTTAATGAGCAGTTCTTC.

At least ten counts were recorded for this clonotype. The V gene is TRBV29-1, the J gene TRBJ1-3; no firm D call. The CDR3 runs to 17 residues. Germline values: CDR1 SQVTM, CDR2 ANQGSEA. Trimming shortened V by 4 bases and J by 0 bases, and 19 bases separated the two germline ends. The CDR3: CSVVWFRPHISGNTIYF. The CDR3 region has the DNA TGCAGCGTTGTTTGGTTCCGTCCACACATCTCTGGAAACACCATATATTTT.